Listed below are T cell receptor beta chains from one sample, sequenced in a study of CD8+CD57+ T cells in acquired aplastic anemia. TCRdb reprocessed the reads via MiXCR and lists one record per CDR3 protein. The profile shows some 150,000 distinct CDR3 sequences, less than 45% of them singletons. Sequencing input: sorted CD4+, CD8+, or CD8+CD57+ T cells (not recorded which) from PBMCs. The receptor source for this set is a human donor in good health, serving as a control. Each CDR3 is given with its conserved first and last residue. Each record gives: clone size, J gene, D gene, V gene, CDR3 DNA, CDR3 protein. A D gene is named only where the DNA matches it firmly. A clone size is listed for some rows: how often the clone was seen (once, few, many), or a class if it is expanded.

once TRBJ2-5 TRBD2 TRBV15 TGTGCCACCAGCAGAGTTCTAGCGGAGGAGACCCAGTACTTC CATSRVLAEETQYF
. TRBJ2-1 . TRBV20-1 TGCAGTGCTAGAGATAGGTGGGGCAGGGGTCAGGCCTACAATGAGCAGTTCTTC CSARDRWGRGQAYNEQFF
. TRBJ2-5 . TRBV19 TGTGCCAGTAGTATAGTTGCCAGTCAAGAGACCCAGTACTTC CASSIVASQETQYF
many TRBJ2-2 TRBD2 TRBV10-3 TGTGCCATCAGTGAGCCGGGACTAGCGGGGGAGAACACCGGGGAGCTGTTTTTT CAISEPGLAGENTGELFF
many TRBJ2-7 . TRBV9 TGTGCCAGCAGCGCATCGGGATCTCCACCTCGGCGCCAGTACTTC CASSASGSPPRRQYF
. TRBJ2-5 . TRBV10-3 TGTGCCATCACCCGAGGGGGGCATGGTGAAGAGACCCAGTACTTC CAITRGGHGEETQYF
. TRBJ2-2 . TRBV15 TGTGCCACCAGCAGCGATCCGGGTGGGGAGCTGTTTTTT CATSSDPGGELFF
many TRBJ1-1 . TRBV7-9 TGTGCCAGCAGCCGCAGGCCCGATGAAGCTTTCTTT CASSRRPDEAFF
. TRBJ1-1 . TRBV19 TGTGCCAGTAAAGGAGGCAGGGAGAACACTGAAGCTTTCTTT CASKGGRENTEAFF
. TRBJ1-5 TRBD1 TRBV15 TGTGCCACCAGCGGACAACAGGGGGCGATAGGGAAGCCCCAGCATTTT CATSGQQGAIGKPQHF